The source of this T cell receptor beta chain is a study of regulatory T cells in long-lasting Graves disease. Time point noted: newly diagnosed GD, antithyroid drugs for less than 3 months. Following extraction of RNA from PBMCs, that RNA was used to make the TCR library. The germline V gene has CDR1 DFQATT and CDR2 SNEGSKA (reference sequence). V gave up 7 bases and J gave up 0 bases, with 13 bases separating them. The CDR3 covers 15 residues. Arm-PCR of CDR3 regions and iRepertoire HTBI primers were the basis on which TCR beta libraries were built. TCRdb reprocessed the multiplex PCR reads via MiXCR and lists one record per CDR3 protein. The table shows 200,000 to 250,000 distinct CDR3 sequences, with 20% occurring only once.

J is TRBJ1-6 and V is TRBV20-1; D is unresolved. The sequencing used peripheral blood mononuclear cells (PBMCs), collected at new diagnosis, from a patient treated with antithyroid drugs. The source of this sequence is a female donor with Graves disease. The CDR3 protein is CSGSSGSSYNSPLHF. The CDR3 DNA sequence: TGCAGTGGTAGTTCTGGGAGCTCCTATAATTCACCCCTCCACTTT.